These 7 T cell receptor beta chains were sequenced from one sample in a study of T cell changes during pregnancy in multiple sclerosis. TCRdb's table, derived via immunoSEQ multiplex PCR, lists solely in-frame clones and lacks some. This sample has tens of thousands of clones, with more than 85% found just once. This material consisted of peripheral blood, taken in the first trimester of pregnancy. The receptors here all came from a female donor in good health, enrolled as a control in a pregnancy study.

This chain joins TRBV19 and TRBJ1-5; no definite D call. The CDR3 is 13 amino acids. V lost 5 bases and J lost 5, with 10 bases in between. The germline V gene encodes CDR1 LNHDA and CDR2 SQIVND (reference sequence). CDR3 sequence (DNA): TGTGCCAGTAGTCTGAACGGTGATCAGCCCCAGCATTTT. It specifies CASSLNGDQPQHF. The whole variable domain, remainder taken from reference TRBV19 and TRBJ1-5, is DGGITQSPKYLFRKEGQNVTLSCEQNLNHDAMYWYRQDPGQGLRLIYYSQIVNDFQKGDIAEGYSVSREKKESFPLTVTSAQKNPTAFYLCASSLNGDQPQHFGDGTRLSIL.

The chain is built from TRBV10-3 and TRBJ1-3; TRBD1 matches at 8 bases. Per germline, CDR1 ENHRY and CDR2 SYGVKD. J gave up 4 bases and V 5 bases, and 7 bases lay outside the gene matches. CDR3 size: 15 residues. The DNA of the CDR3 is TGTGCCATCAGTAAACAGGGGGGAGAAGGAAACACCATATATTTT. Encoded protein: CAISKQGGEGNTIYF.

The CDR3 is CASGSSGQVKGQPQHF. The CDR3 region has the DNA TGTGCCAGCGGATCTTCGGGACAGGTAAAAGGTCAGCCCCAGCATTTT. This chain connects TRBV28 to TRBJ1-5; 8 bases fit TRBD1. From germline, CDR1 is MDHEN and CDR2 SYDVKM. CDR3 size: 16 residues. J was trimmed by 6 bases and V by 8 bases; bases with no gene match: 15.

The chain uses TRBV6-5 and TRBJ1-6; 7 bases match TRBD1. This CDR3 contains 15 residues. J was trimmed by 6 bases and V by 4 bases; bases with no gene match: 6. Germline CDR1 MNHEY, CDR2 SVGAGI. CDR3 sequence (DNA): TGTGCCAGCAGTTTTGTGACAGGGTTTAATTCACCCCTCCACTTT. This gives the protein CASSFVTGFNSPLHF.

The J gene is TRBJ2-3, the V gene TRBV6-4, with D possibly TRBD2 on 6 matching bases. CDR1 MRHNA and CDR2 SNTAGT come from the germline V gene. There are 15 residues in the CDR3. The germline V and J ends were trimmed by 2 bases and 2 bases, with 11 bases remaining between them. The CDR3, as DNA: TGTGCCAGCAGTGACCGACCGGGGGACACAGATACGCAGTATTTT. Protein product: CASSDRPGDTDTQYF.

The chain has TRBV15 and TRBJ1-5, with 8 bases fitting TRBD1. This CDR3 is 17 amino acids long. Germline assignment: CDR1 LNHNV and CDR2 YYDKDF (reference sequence). Losses at the gene ends were 0 bases for V and 0 bases for J; bases not matched to a gene: 4. This chain's CDR3 is CATSRDSTGGSNQPQHF. CDR3 coding DNA: TGTGCCACCAGCAGAGATTCTACAGGGGGTAGCAATCAGCCCCAGCATTTT.

The J gene is TRBJ2-5, the V gene TRBV6-5, with 7 bases lining up with TRBD1. The CDR3 runs 13 residues. Trimming took 6 bases from V and 1 from J; bases not matched to a gene: 2. Germline V gene sequence: CDR1 MNHEY, CDR2 SVGAGI. The CDR3 loop reads CASRRQGQETQYF. Written as DNA, the CDR3 is TGTGCCAGCAGACGACAGGGCCAAGAGACCCAGTACTTC.